This T cell receptor beta chain is from a study of naive and memory T cell subsets. Two oligonucleotides, mixed equimolar, formed the beta constant-region primer covering TRBC1 and TRBC2. Ligated cDNA was amplified by four rounds of PCR with nested alpha and beta constant-region primers and SP2. TCRdb re-analysed the UMI-ligation and nested PCR reads in MiXCR, keeping a single row per CDR3 protein. The sample shows under 150,000 distinct CDR3 sequences, under 25% of them seen only once. CMV status came from CD4+ T cell IFNgamma after overnight CMV lysate stimulation of fresh PBMCs. This clonotype appeared a few times. Its antigen is not known. Findings of the study overall: Possibly reflecting memory cells re-expressing CD45RA, a few larger clonotypes occurred in naive repertoires, especially CD8.

The sequence derives from a human donor in good health. The sequencing input was naive CD8+ T cells from blood.

The CDR3 DNA reads TGTGCCAGCAGCCCCGGGGGAGCGGGACTTTACAATGAGCAGTTCTTC. As protein: CASSPGGAGLYNEQFF. The chain recombines TRBV3-1 with TRBJ2-1, with TRBD2 matching over 7 bases. The V and J ends lost 4 bases and 4 bases, in that order; junction bases with no gene match: 10. The CDR3 has 16 amino acids. The germline gives CDR1 LGHDT, CDR2 YNNKEL (reference sequence).